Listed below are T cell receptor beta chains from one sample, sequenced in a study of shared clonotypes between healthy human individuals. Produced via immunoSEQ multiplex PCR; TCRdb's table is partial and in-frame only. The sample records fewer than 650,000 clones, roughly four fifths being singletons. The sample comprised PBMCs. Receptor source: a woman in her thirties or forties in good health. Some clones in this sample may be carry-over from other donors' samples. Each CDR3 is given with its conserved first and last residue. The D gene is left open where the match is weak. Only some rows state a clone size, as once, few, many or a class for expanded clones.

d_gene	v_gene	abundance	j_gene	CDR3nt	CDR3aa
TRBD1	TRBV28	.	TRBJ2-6	TGTGCCAGCAGTAGGACAGGGAGAACTGGGGCCAACGTCCTGACTTTC	CASSRTGRTGANVLTF
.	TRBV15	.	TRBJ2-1	TGTGCCACCAGCATCGGAATTGACAATGAGCAGTTCTTC	CATSIGIDNEQFF
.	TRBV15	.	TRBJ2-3	TGTGCCACCAGCGTCCCCGGGGCAGATACGCAGTATTTT	CATSVPGADTQYF
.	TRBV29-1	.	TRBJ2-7	TGCAGCGCCGTACCTGGCGGGGCCTACGAGCAGTACTTC	CSAVPGGAYEQYF
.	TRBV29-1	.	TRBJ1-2	TGCAGCGTTGAATCCGGGCCTGGGCGTTATGGCTACACCTTC	CSVESGPGRYGYTF
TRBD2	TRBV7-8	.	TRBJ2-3	TGTGCCAGCAGCTTACTGGTAGCGGGAGTTGGCACAGATACGCAGTATTTT	CASSLLVAGVGTDTQYF
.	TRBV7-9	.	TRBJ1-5	TGTGCCAGCAGCTTATTGGGGCGCGGGCAGCCCCAGCATTTT	CASSLLGRGQPQHF
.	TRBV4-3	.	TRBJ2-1	TGCGCCAGCAGCCAAGCTTTTCAGGGGTACAATGAGCAGTTCTTC	CASSQAFQGYNEQFF
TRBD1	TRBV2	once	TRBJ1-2	TGTGCCAGCAGTACAACAGGGGGAGCTGGCTACACCTTC	CASSTTGGAGYTF
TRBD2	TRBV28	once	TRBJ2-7	TGTGCCAGCACCACCCCCCAGCGGGGGGGAACCTACGAGCAGTACTTC	CASTTPQRGGTYEQYF
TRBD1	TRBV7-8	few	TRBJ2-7	TGTGCCAGCAGCACCTACAGGGGGCGTTACGAGCAGTACTTT	CASSTYRGRYEQYF
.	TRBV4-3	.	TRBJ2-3	TGCGCCAGCAGCCAAGATTTGGCAGATACGCAGTATTTT	CASSQDLADTQYF
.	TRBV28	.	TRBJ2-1	TGTGCCAGCAGTCCCCCCCGTAGGAAGAACAATGAGCAGTTCTTC	CASSPPRRKNNEQFF
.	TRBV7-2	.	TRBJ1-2	TGTGCCAGCAGCTTAGAGAAGCGAAATAACTATGGCTACACCTTC	CASSLEKRNNYGYTF
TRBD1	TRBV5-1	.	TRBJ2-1	TGCGCCAGCAGCTTGCCAGGGGGTAATGAGCAGTTCTTC	CASSLPGGNEQFF
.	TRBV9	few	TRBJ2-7	TGTGCCAGCAGCGCATTCGGGGACTCCTACGAGCAGTACTTC	CASSAFGDSYEQYF
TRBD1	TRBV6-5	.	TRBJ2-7	TGTGCCAGCAGTTACTCGTGGACAGGGGACTACGAGCAGTACTTC	CASSYSWTGDYEQYF
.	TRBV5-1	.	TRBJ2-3	TGCGCCAGCAGCTCTGCTTGGCAGGGCAAGGGAGATACGCAGTATTTT	CASSSAWQGKGDTQYF
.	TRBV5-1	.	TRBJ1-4	TGCGCCAGCAGCTTGGCGGACGGAGTAGCAACTAATGAAAAACTGTTTTTT	CASSLADGVATNEKLFF
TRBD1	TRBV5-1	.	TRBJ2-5	TGCGCCAGCAGCTTGGGGACAGGACCTCAAGAGACCCAGTACTTC	CASSLGTGPQETQYF
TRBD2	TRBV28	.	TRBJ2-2	TGTGCCAGCTCCCCGGGACTAGGGGACACCGGGGAGCTGTTTTTT	CASSPGLGDTGELFF
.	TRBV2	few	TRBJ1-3	TGTGCCAGCAACGAACAGGGTTCGGGAAACACCATATATTTT	CASNEQGSGNTIYF
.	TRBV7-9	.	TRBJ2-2	TGTGCCAGCAGCCGTGGCACCGGGGAGCTGTTTTTT	CASSRGTGELFF
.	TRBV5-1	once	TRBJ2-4	TGCGCCAGCAGCACCGGACAAGGGAGCCCCAAAAACATTCAGTACTTC	CASSTGQGSPKNIQYF
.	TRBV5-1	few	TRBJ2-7	TGCGCCAGCAGCTCTTCAGGGATCGAGAACGAGCAGTACTTC	CASSSSGIENEQYF
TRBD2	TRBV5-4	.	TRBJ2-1	TGTGCCAGCAGCTTGGAACTAGCGCAGCAGTTCTTC	CASSLELAQQFF
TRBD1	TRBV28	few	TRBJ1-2	TGTGCCAGCACTTCCCCCCGGACAGGGGGCTATGGCTACACCTTC	CASTSPRTGGYGYTF
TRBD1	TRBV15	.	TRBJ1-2	TGTGCCACCAGCAGGCCGGGGACAGGGGACTATGGCTACACCTTC	CATSRPGTGDYGYTF
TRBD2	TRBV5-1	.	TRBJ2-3	TGCGCCAGCAGCTTCTCAGCGGGAGCGGGGGCCACAGATACGCAGTATTTT	CASSFSAGAGATDTQYF
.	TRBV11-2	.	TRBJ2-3	TGTGCCAGCAGATCGGGACTGGTAAGCACAGATACGCAGTATTTT	CASRSGLVSTDTQYF
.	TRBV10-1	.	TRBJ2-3	TGCGCCAGCAGCGAACGCGGGGGCACAGATACGCAGTATTTT	CASSERGGTDTQYF
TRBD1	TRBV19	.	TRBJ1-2	TGTGCCAGTAGTGCACAAGCGAGACAGGGGGCTGGCTACACCTTC	CASSAQARQGAGYTF
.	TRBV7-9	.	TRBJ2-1	TGTGCCAGCAGCTCCACCGTTGGCCCGAGAGACAATGAGCAGTTCTTC	CASSSTVGPRDNEQFF
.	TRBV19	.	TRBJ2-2	TGTGCCAGTAGTACGCCCCCCGCCGGGGAGCTGTTTTTT	CASSTPPAGELFF
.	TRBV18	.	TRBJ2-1	TGTGCCAGCTCAAAGCTACCATCCTACAATGAGCAGTTCTTC	CASSKLPSYNEQFF
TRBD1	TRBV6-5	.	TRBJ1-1	TGTGCCAGCAGTTTCAGGACAGGGTTGAACACTGAAGCTTTCTTT	CASSFRTGLNTEAFF
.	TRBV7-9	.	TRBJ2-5	TGTGCCAGCAGCTCTCCTGGGCAGGGGGGTAGAGAGACCCAGTACTTC	CASSSPGQGGRETQYF
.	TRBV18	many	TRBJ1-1	TGTGCCAGCTCACCAGTCGCGGATGAAGCTTTCTTT	CASSPVADEAFF
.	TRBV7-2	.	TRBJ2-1	TGTGCCAGCAGCTTAGGGACCAGCTACAATGAGCAGTTCTTC	CASSLGTSYNEQFF
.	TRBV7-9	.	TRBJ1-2	TGTGCCAGCAGCTTATCAGGGGACTATGGCTACACCTTC	CASSLSGDYGYTF
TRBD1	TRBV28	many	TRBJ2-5	TGTGCCAGCAGTCCCCGAGGGGGCATGGTAAAGACCCAGTACTTC	CASSPRGGMVKTQYF
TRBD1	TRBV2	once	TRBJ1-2	TGTGCCAGCAGTGCTCTCCGGGACAGCTGGTATGGCTACACCTTC	CASSALRDSWYGYTF
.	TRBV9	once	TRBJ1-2	TGTGCCAGCAGCGTAGGTGGGGGAAGAACGGGTGGCTACACCTTC	CASSVGGGRTGGYTF
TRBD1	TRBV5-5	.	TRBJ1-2	TGTGCCAGCAGCTATACAACAGGGGGCCGCGATGGCTACACCTTC	CASSYTTGGRDGYTF
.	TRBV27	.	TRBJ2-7	TGTGCCAGCAGCCCAAGGGGGGGCAGCTACGAGCAGTACTTC	CASSPRGGSYEQYF
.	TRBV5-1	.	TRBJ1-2	TGCGCCAGCAGACAGGGTAACTATGGCTACACCTTC	CASRQGNYGYTF
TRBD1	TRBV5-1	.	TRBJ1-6	TGCGCCAGCAGCGGGGGACAGGGGAGTGGAGATTCACCCCTCCACTTT	CASSGGQGSGDSPLHF
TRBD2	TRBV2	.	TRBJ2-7	TGTGCCAGCAGCCCCAATAGCGGGACTATCGAGCAGTACTTC	CASSPNSGTIEQYF